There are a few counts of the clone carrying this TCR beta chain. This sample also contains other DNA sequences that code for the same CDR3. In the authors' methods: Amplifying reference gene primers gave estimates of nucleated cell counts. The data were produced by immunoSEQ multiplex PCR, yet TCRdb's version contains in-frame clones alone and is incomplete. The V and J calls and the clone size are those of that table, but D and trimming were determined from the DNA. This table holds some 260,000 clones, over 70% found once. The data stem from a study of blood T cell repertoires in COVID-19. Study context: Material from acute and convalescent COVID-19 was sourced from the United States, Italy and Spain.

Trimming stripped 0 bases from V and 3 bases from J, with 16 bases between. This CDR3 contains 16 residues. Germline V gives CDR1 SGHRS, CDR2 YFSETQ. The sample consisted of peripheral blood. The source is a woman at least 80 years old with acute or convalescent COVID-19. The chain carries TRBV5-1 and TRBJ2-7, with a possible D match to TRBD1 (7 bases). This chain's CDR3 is CASSLGGGTANYEQYF. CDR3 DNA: TGCGCCAGCAGCTTGGGAGGAGGGACAGCTAACTACGAGCAGTACTTC.